The TCR beta chain under discussion was sequenced for a study of blood T cell repertoires in COVID-19. The wider study: Specimens from acute and convalescent COVID-19 originated in the United States, Italy and Spain. In each case, the material was cDNA or gDNA derived from T cells, B-cell-depleted T cells, or PBMCs.

The CDR3 spans 15 residues. The ends were cut back, 5 bases at V and 2 bases at J, with 15 bases in the middle. The germline gives CDR1 SGHTA, CDR2 FQGTGA. In the original processing: Scientists estimated how many nucleated cells there were by amplifying reference gene primers. The table came from immunoSEQ multiplex PCR; TCRdb's copy has only in-frame clones and leaves some out. The D gene and trimming were derived from the DNA, and the V and J assignments and clone size from that table. The data hold about 270,000 clones, with approximately 80% observed a single time. The sequencing input was peripheral blood. The V gene is TRBV7-3, the J gene TRBJ2-5; tentative D call: TRBD1 (7 bases). The sequence was obtained from a woman aged 55-75 years with active or convalescent COVID-19. The DNA of the CDR3 is TGTGCCAGCAGCCGACAGGGAGGAGGGCAAGAGACCCAGTACTTC. As protein: CASSRQGGGQETQYF.